This T cell receptor (beta chain) came from a study of identical twins. Overall study findings and caveats: With abundant cord blood beta clonotypes, insertions were fewer; memory repertoires showed no such pattern.

This CDR3 has 16 residues. Germline CDR1 MDHEN, CDR2 SYDVKM. Trimming pared 7 bases from V and 1 base from J, leaving 19 bases between. Points on this clonotype: Antigen unknown.

Everyone who gave samples was a healthy Caucasian. Addition of a universal primer site occurred through template switching, and cDNA carried unique molecular identifiers. TCRdb redid the calling of the 5' RACE reads with MiXCR, one entry per CDR3 protein. The repertoire includes under 1 million distinct CDR3 sequences, 9% to 15% of them detected once, and around 1.5% sits in the top ten. These same records also appear under a second study, on yellow fever vaccine responses in identical twins. From that report: It has been reported that, in twins, the vaccine T cell response seemed partly convergent and partly personalized.

The chain joins TRBV28 to TRBJ1-1; D not certain. Sequencing input: PBMCs. This TCR derives from a young woman in good health. The CDR3 region is CASNGPSGSGNTEAFF. The CDR3 DNA follows: TGTGCCAGCAATGGGCCTTCGGGGTCCGGGAACACTGAAGCTTTCTTT.